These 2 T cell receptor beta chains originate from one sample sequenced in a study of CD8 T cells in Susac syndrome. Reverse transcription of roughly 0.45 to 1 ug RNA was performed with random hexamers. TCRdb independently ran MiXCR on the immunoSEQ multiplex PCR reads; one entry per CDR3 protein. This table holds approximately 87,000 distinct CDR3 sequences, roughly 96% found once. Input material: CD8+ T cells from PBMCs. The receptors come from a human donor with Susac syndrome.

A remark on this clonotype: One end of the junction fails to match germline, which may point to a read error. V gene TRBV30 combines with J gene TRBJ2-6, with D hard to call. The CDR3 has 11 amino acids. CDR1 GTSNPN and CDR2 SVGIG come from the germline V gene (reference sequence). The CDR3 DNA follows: TGTGCCTGGAGTGGGTCCAACGTCCTGACTTTC. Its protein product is CAWSGSNVLTF.

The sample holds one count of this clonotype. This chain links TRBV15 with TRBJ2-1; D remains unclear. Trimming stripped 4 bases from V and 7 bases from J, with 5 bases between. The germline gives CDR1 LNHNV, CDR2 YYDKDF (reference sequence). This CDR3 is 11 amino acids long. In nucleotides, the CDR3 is TGTGCCACCAGCAAATTGAATGAGCAGTTCTTC. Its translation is CATSKLNEQFF.